Listed here are 18 T cell receptor beta chains from one sample, sequenced in a study of post-analysis software for immune sequencing data. For these TCRs, the target antigens are not known. Unique-molecular-identifier-tagged TCR beta cDNA libraries were used. TCRdb reprocessed the PCR reads with MiXCR, giving one entry per CDR3 protein. There are 350,000 to 500,000 distinct CDR3 sequences in the sample; roughly 38% occur only once, and approximately 7.6% lies in the top ten. Study-level findings and limits: Four or five TRBV segments, including TRBV5-6, TRBV5-1 and TRBV20-1, were more frequent in patients than controls.

The sequencing sample was made of blood. Receptors originate from a girl aged 2 to 10 with multiple sclerosis.

This clonotype showed up just a few times. The gene calls are TRBV9 and TRBJ2-7, with TRBD1 identical over 9 bases. The V and J ends lost 4 bases and 3 bases, in that order; junction bases with no gene match: 5. The CDR3 loop spans 14 amino acids. The germline gives CDR1 SGDLS, CDR2 YYNGEE. In DNA, the CDR3 is TGTGCCAGCAGCCCCGGGACAGGGCTCTACGAGCAGTACTTC. This gives the protein CASSPGTGLYEQYF.

This clonotype showed up many times. The rearrangement links TRBV7-8 to TRBJ1-5, with D unresolved. The germline V gene has CDR1 SGHVS and CDR2 FQNEAQ. CDR3 length: 14 amino acids. Trimming stripped 1 base from V and 4 bases from J, with 8 bases between. The CDR3: CASSLGGLNQPQHF. As DNA, the CDR3 is TGTGCCAGCAGCTTAGGAGGGCTTAATCAGCCCCAGCATTTT.

This chain connects TRBV27 to TRBJ1-5, with unresolved D. V shed 4 bases and J shed 7 bases, with 11 bases lying between them. This CDR3 spans 13 amino acids. CDR1 and CDR2 from the germline V gene are MNHEY and SMNVEV (reference sequence). CDR3 protein: CASSSKGGQPQHF. The DNA of the CDR3 is TGTGCCAGCAGTTCCAAAGGTGGGCAGCCCCAGCATTTT.

This clonotype was picked up a small number of times. The rearrangement links TRBV5-6 to TRBJ1-2, with D possibly matching TRBD1 (5 bases). Germline CDR1 SGHDT, CDR2 YYEEEE. The V and J ends lost 4 bases and 4 bases respectively, with 8 bases between them. This CDR3 contains 12 residues. The CDR3 sequence is CASSPGRYGYTF. The CDR3 bases are TGTGCCAGCAGCCCGGGGCGCTATGGCTACACCTTC.

The chain couples TRBV12-3 or TRBV12-4 to TRBJ1-2, with no clear D. The CDR3 runs 13 residues. The V gene lost 2 bases and the J gene lost 4 bases, with 8 bases spanning the gap. The CDR3 region is CASSLKSGYGYTF. CDR3 bases: TGTGCCAGCAGTTTAAAGAGCGGCTATGGCTACACCTTC.

V is TRBV3-1 and J is TRBJ2-1; 11 bases line up with TRBD1. There are 17 residues in the CDR3. With 3 bases clipped from V and 4 bases from J, the junction kept 8 bases outside the gene matches. Germline assignment: CDR1 LGHDT and CDR2 YNNKEL (reference sequence). In DNA form, the CDR3 reads TGTGCCAGCAGCCAGATTACCGGGACAGGGGGGTACAATGAGCAGTTCTTC. Translation gives CASSQITGTGGYNEQFF.

The rearrangement joins TRBV20-1 to TRBJ2-3, with 8 bases that match TRBD2. Looked up from germline, CDR1 is DFQATT and CDR2 is SNEGSKA (reference sequence). With V trimmed by 4 bases and J by 2 bases, 5 bases remained unmatched. The CDR3 loop spans 14 amino acids. In DNA, the CDR3 is TGCAGTGCTATTAGCGGGGTCGACACAGATACGCAGTATTTT. Translated, it gives CSAISGVDTDTQYF.

CDR3 loop: CASSLGTLNYGYTF. The CDR3 nucleotides are TGTGCCAGCAGCTTGGGGACCCTCAACTATGGCTACACCTTC. The chain joins TRBV5-5 to TRBJ1-2, with D unresolved. Per the germline V gene, CDR1 is SGHKS and CDR2 is YYEKEE (reference sequence). The CDR3 length is 14 residues. Deletions cut 0 bases from V and 2 bases from J, with 8 bases between.

This clonotype was counted only a few times. The genes are TRBV20-1 and TRBJ1-5; D is undetermined. Germline assignment: CDR1 DFQATT and CDR2 SNEGSKA (reference sequence). With 1 base removed from V and 0 bases from J, the gap between germline ends came to 4 bases. The CDR3 runs to 13 residues. The CDR3, as DNA: TGCAGTGCTAGAGCAGATAGCAATCAGCCCCAGCATTTT. Protein sequence: CSARADSNQPQHF.

The chain employs TRBV7-9 and TRBJ2-7; D perhaps matches TRBD1 (5 bases). Trimming shortened V by 1 base and J by 9 bases, and 10 bases separated the two germline ends. Germline CDR1 and CDR2: SEHNR and FQNEAQ (reference sequence). The CDR3 runs 12 residues. CDR3 protein: CASSLEDRGQYF. CDR3 nucleotides: TGTGCCAGCAGCTTAGAGGATAGGGGGCAGTACTTC.

This clonotype was detected ten times or more. The chain couples TRBV27 to TRBJ2-7; a weak D match, TRBD2 (6 bases). Trimming took 3 bases from V and 0 from J, leaving 9 bases between them. The germline CDR1 and CDR2 sequences are MNHEY and SMNVEV (reference sequence). The CDR3 length is 14 residues. This CDR3 reads CASSFSGVSYEQYF. DNA for the CDR3: TGTGCCAGCAGTTTTTCGGGGGTCTCCTACGAGCAGTACTTC.

V usage is TRBV14 and J usage is TRBJ2-1, with D perhaps given as TRBD1 or TRBD2 (5 bases each). Trimming pared 0 bases from V and 6 bases from J, leaving 12 bases between. The CDR3 contains 15 residues. Germline CDR1 is SGHDN and CDR2 is FVKESK. The DNA for the CDR3 is TGTGCCAGCAGCCAAGATACGGGGCTAGTCAATGAGCAGTTCTTC. Translated: CASSQDTGLVNEQFF. Using reference TRBV14 and TRBJ2-1 for the parts outside the CDR3, the full variable domain is EAGVTQFPSHSVIEKGQTVTLRCDPISGHDNLYWYRRVMGKEIKFLLHFVKESKQDESGMPNNRFLAERTGGTYSTLKVQPAELEDSGVYFCASSQDTGLVNEQFFGPGTRLTVL.

The V and J genes are TRBV6-6 and TRBJ1-5; no firm D call. V shed 6 bases and J shed 4 bases, with 10 bases lying between them. The CDR3 runs to 13 residues. CDR1 MNHNY and CDR2 SVGAGI come from the germline V gene (reference sequence). The CDR3 DNA is TGTGCCAGCAGCCCCCGGACGAATCAGCCCCAGCATTTT. Protein sequence: CASSPRTNQPQHF.

This clonotype showed up just a few times. V is TRBV5-6 and J is TRBJ2-1; TRBD2 matches 9 bases. The CDR3 covers 15 residues. V was clipped by 4 bases and J by 6 bases; unmatched bases: 8. Germline-derived CDR1 and CDR2 are SGHDT and YYEEEE. The CDR3 spells CASSPLLAGPNEQFF. CDR3 DNA sequence: TGTGCCAGCAGCCCCCTCCTAGCGGGGCCCAATGAGCAGTTCTTC.

This clonotype was seen ten or more times. The chain couples TRBV7-2 to TRBJ2-3; D uncertain. V lost 5 bases and J lost 3, with 9 bases in between. CDR3 length: 13 residues. Germline V CDR1 and CDR2: SGHTA, FQGNSA. The CDR3 reads CASSARATDTQYF. CDR3 in DNA: TGTGCCAGCAGCGCCCGCGCGACAGATACGCAGTATTTT.

This clonotype was recorded a few times. The chain has TRBV20-1 and TRBJ2-1, with D possibly matching TRBD1 (6 bases). Looked up from germline, CDR1 is DFQATT and CDR2 is SNEGSKA (reference sequence). V lost 3 bases to trimming and J lost 8 bases, with 17 bases between them. The length of the CDR3 is 14 residues. The CDR3 loop reads CSARGLGGGYEQFF. DNA for the CDR3: TGCAGTGCTAGGGGTTTAGGGGGTGGGTATGAGCAGTTCTTC.

This clonotype was counted once. This sequence joins TRBV28 and TRBJ1-4; tentatively, D is TRBD1 (6 bases). The CDR3 is 15 amino acids. In germline, CDR1 is MDHEN, CDR2 SYDVKM. V lost 2 bases and J lost 8, with 15 bases in between. CDR3 residues: CASSLRTVREEKLFF. The CDR3 nucleotides are TGTGCCAGCAGTTTACGGACAGTTCGGGAAGAAAAACTGTTTTTT.

The sample holds a few counts of this clonotype. The genes are TRBV4-3 and TRBJ2-1; 10 bases are a match to TRBD1. CDR1 is LGHNA and CDR2 is YSLEER in the germline V gene. This CDR3 region has 16 residues. J lost 8 bases, V lost 0 bases, and 7 bases had no gene match. CDR3 loop: CASSQERQGAQDEQFF. CDR3 sequence (DNA): TGCGCCAGCAGCCAAGAACGACAGGGGGCTCAGGATGAGCAGTTCTTC.